The rows below give T cell receptor beta chains drawn from one sample of a study of control samples from healthy donors and cancer patients. The table came from immunoSEQ multiplex PCR; TCRdb's copy has only in-frame clones and leaves some out. This table holds some 120,000 clones, 90% found once. The material sequenced was blood. The receptors derive from a man in his late teens or twenties in good health. Each CDR3 is given with its conserved first and last residue. Each record gives: D gene, J gene, V gene, CDR3 protein, CDR3 DNA. A D gene is named only where the DNA matches it firmly.

d_call: -; j_call: TRBJ1-1; v_call: TRBV5-1; cdr3_aa: CASISDAEAFF; cdr3_nt: TGCGCCAGCATATCCGACGCTGAAGCTTTCTTT
d_call: -; j_call: TRBJ2-2; v_call: TRBV5-1; cdr3_aa: CASSLGQINTGELFF; cdr3_nt: TGCGCCAGCAGCTTGGGACAGATCAACACCGGGGAGCTGTTTTTT
d_call: -; j_call: TRBJ2-5; v_call: TRBV5-6; cdr3_aa: CASSVIYDPQETQYF; cdr3_nt: TGTGCCAGCAGCGTGATATACGATCCCCAAGAGACCCAGTACTTC
d_call: TRBD2; j_call: TRBJ2-3; v_call: TRBV10-2; cdr3_aa: CASSESFTSGSRTDTQYF; cdr3_nt: TGCGCCAGCAGTGAGAGTTTCACTAGCGGGAGTCGGACAGATACGCAGTATTTT
d_call: TRBD1; j_call: TRBJ1-4; v_call: TRBV12-3/TRBV12-4; cdr3_aa: CASSLQGALLFF; cdr3_nt: TGTGCCAGCAGCCTACAGGGGGCATTGCTGTTTTTT
d_call: -; j_call: TRBJ1-6; v_call: TRBV28; cdr3_aa: CASRLTDTYNSPLHF; cdr3_nt: TGTGCCAGCAGGTTGACAGACACTTATAATTCACCCCTCCACTTT
d_call: TRBD2; j_call: TRBJ2-3; v_call: TRBV5-1; cdr3_aa: CASSLAGLAFADTQYF; cdr3_nt: TGCGCCAGCAGCTTGGCAGGACTAGCGTTCGCAGATACGCAGTATTTT
d_call: -; j_call: TRBJ2-3; v_call: TRBV18; cdr3_aa: CASSPQEYTQYF; cdr3_nt: TGTGCCAGCTCACCACAGGAGTATACGCAGTATTTT
d_call: TRBD1; j_call: TRBJ1-2; v_call: TRBV3-1/TRBV3-2; cdr3_aa: CASSRRTRGQDGYTF; cdr3_nt: TGTGCCAGCAGCCGGAGGACCAGGGGGCAGGATGGCTACACCTTC
d_call: -; j_call: TRBJ1-1; v_call: TRBV7-9; cdr3_aa: CASSLTVLTEAFF; cdr3_nt: TGTGCCAGCAGCTTAACGGTGCTCACTGAAGCTTTCTTT